Below are 23 T cell receptor beta chains sequenced from a single sample in a study of T cells in localized non-small cell lung cancer. Using immunoSEQ multiplex PCR, the repertoire was profiled, and TCRdb retains in-frame clones only, with some absent. The sample carries about 52,000 clones, roughly 86% recorded once. Sequencing used PBMCs, obtained before any cancer treatment. The receptors originated from a female donor with stage II lung adenocarcinoma.

The chain has TRBV5-3 and TRBJ1-2; D unresolved. TRBV5-3 is an ORF, with its function uncertain. Trimming left V 2 bases short and J 5 bases short, with 22 bases between. CDR3 length: 17 amino acids. DNA for the CDR3: TGTGCCAGAAGCTTCACCTTCTGGCGCCGGGAGGCTTATGGCTACACCTTC. Translating gives CARSFTFWRREAYGYTF.

This chain connects TRBV7-8 to TRBJ2-1; D may be TRBD1 (6 bases). Germline CDR1 is SGHVS and CDR2 is FQNEAQ. CDR3 length equals 17 residues. The V gene lost 5 bases and the J gene lost 0 bases, with 17 bases spanning the gap. The CDR3 DNA follows: TGTGCCAGCAGCCCCTCATACAGGGCGAGCTCCTACAATGAGCAGTTCTTC. Amino acid sequence: CASSPSYRASSYNEQFF.

The sample holds a few counts of this clone. The gene calls are TRBV28 and TRBJ1-3; the D is unclear. Between the trimmed V and J ends, which lost 3 bases and 0 bases, there was a span of 9 bases. The germline CDR1 and CDR2 sequences are MDHEN and SYDVKM. The CDR3 totals 15 residues. The CDR3 region is CASSFQDYSGNTIYF. CDR3 DNA sequence: TGTGCCAGCAGTTTTCAGGACTACTCTGGAAACACCATATATTTT.

The chain uses TRBV9 and TRBJ2-3; 9 nucleotides match TRBD2. V was clipped by 0 bases and J by 2 bases; unmatched bases: 4. CDR3 size: 16 residues. Germline V gives CDR1 SGDLS, CDR2 YYNGEE. The chain's CDR3 is CASSVGPSGVTDTQYF. CDR3 bases: TGTGCCAGCAGCGTAGGCCCTAGCGGGGTCACAGATACGCAGTATTTT.

The rearrangement joins TRBV6-1 to TRBJ1-5, with no clear D. V was clipped by 4 bases and J by 2 bases, with 3 bases between them. CDR1 is MNHNS, CDR2 SASEGT, per germline. The CDR3 extends over 12 amino acids. The CDR3 nucleotides are TGTGCCAGCAGTGGAGGCAATCAGCCCCAGCATTTT. The encoded protein is CASSGGNQPQHF.

V is TRBV4-1 and J is TRBJ2-7; D perhaps matches TRBD2 (6 bases). The CDR3 runs 16 residues. CDR1 and CDR2 (germline): MGHRA, YSYEKL. V gave up 2 bases and J gave up 1 base, with 15 bases separating them. CDR3 nucleotides: TGCGCCAGCAGCCAAATTACTAGCAGGCCGTCCTACGAGCAGTACTTC. Translated: CASSQITSRPSYEQYF.

This rearrangement joins TRBV14 to TRBJ2-1, with 7 bases lining up with TRBD2. The CDR3 consists of 16 residues. V was clipped by 4 bases and J by 3 bases; unmatched bases: 9. Germline lookup yields CDR1 SGHDN and CDR2 FVKESK. The CDR3 coding sequence is TGTGCCAGCAGCCTCTACTCGCGGGGGAACTACAATGAGCAGTTCTTC. Its protein product is CASSLYSRGNYNEQFF.

The V gene is TRBV7-6, the J gene TRBJ2-2; 9 bases agree with TRBD2. The V gene's germline CDR1 is SGHVS and CDR2 FNYEAQ. V was clipped by 5 bases and J by 7 bases; unmatched bases: 11. The CDR3 runs to 16 residues. The CDR3: CASSIRKRGAHGELFF. Here the CDR3 DNA reads TGTGCCAGCAGCATTAGAAAGCGGGGGGCCCACGGGGAGCTGTTTTTT.

DNA of the CDR3: TGTGCCAGCAGCTTAGGGGCCGCTCCGTACGAGCAGTACTTC. This encodes CASSLGAAPYEQYF. The chain couples TRBV7-3 to TRBJ2-7; perhaps TRBD1 as D (5 bases). Trimming stripped 2 bases from V and 4 bases from J, with 12 bases between. The CDR3 is 14 residues long. Germline V lookup: CDR1 SGHTA, CDR2 FQGTGA. Drawing the rest from reference TRBV7-3 and TRBJ2-7, the complete variable domain is GAGVSQTPSNKVTEKGKYVELRCDPISGHTALYWYRQSLGQGPEFLIYFQGTGAADDSGLPNDRFFAVRPEGSVSTLKIQRTERGDSAVYLCASSLGAAPYEQYFGPGTRLTVT.

The V call is TRBV7-9, the J call TRBJ2-3; D gene unclear. CDR1 is SEHNR, CDR2 FQNEAQ, per germline (reference sequence). The CDR3 sequence is 16 residues long. V was cut by 5 bases and J by 0 bases, with 15 bases left in between. The CDR3 here is CASSPPGRRSTDTQYF. CDR3 coding DNA: TGTGCCAGCAGCCCTCCGGGCAGGCGGAGCACAGATACGCAGTATTTT.

This chain connects TRBV15 to TRBJ2-6; D is undetermined. The germline V and J ends were trimmed by 6 bases and 4 bases, with 10 bases remaining between them. The germline CDR1 and CDR2 sequences are LNHNV and YYDKDF (reference sequence). The CDR3 totals 14 residues. The CDR3 bases are TGTGCCACCAGACCGGAGTCAGGGGCCAACGTCCTGACTTTC. It translates to CATRPESGANVLTF. The variable domain in full, with the rest retrieved from reference TRBV15 and TRBJ2-6, is DAMVIQNPRYQVTQFGKPVTLSCSQTLNHNVMYWYQQKSSQAPKLLFHYYDKDFNNEADTPDNFQSRRPNTSFCFLDIRSPGLGDTAMYLCATRPESGANVLTFGAGSRLTVL.

The chain is built from TRBV7-8 and TRBJ1-1; D is ambiguous. Trimming took off 5 bases at V and 7 bases at J, with 17 bases between the two ends. CDR3 length: 14 residues. The germline V gene has CDR1 SGHVS and CDR2 FQNEAQ. CDR3 region: CASSLRPAEGEAFF. The CDR3, as DNA: TGTGCCAGCAGCCTCAGACCGGCGGAGGGTGAAGCTTTCTTT.

The chain has TRBV27 and TRBJ2-3; 7 bases are a match to TRBD2. The V gene's germline CDR1 is MNHEY and CDR2 SMNVEV (reference sequence). The CDR3 spans 15 residues. Trimming removed 5 bases from V and 0 bases from J; junction bases left unmatched: 5. DNA of the CDR3: TGTGCCAGCAGTCCTAGCGGCAGTAGCACAGATACGCAGTATTTT. It translates to CASSPSGSSTDTQYF.

J is TRBJ2-3 and V is TRBV4-1; 8 bases fit TRBD2. The length of the CDR3 is 16 residues. Germline V gene sequence: CDR1 MGHRA, CDR2 YSYEKL. The V segment lost 0 bases and the J segment 2 bases; nucleotides outside the gene matches: 4. CDR3 amino acids: CASSQEERGFTDTQYF. The CDR3 region has the DNA TGCGCCAGCAGCCAAGAGGAGCGGGGGTTCACAGATACGCAGTATTTT.

This chain connects TRBV10-3 to TRBJ1-2, with a weak D call TRBD1 (5 bases). The V gene's germline CDR1 is ENHRY and CDR2 SYGVKD. V lost 6 bases to trimming and J lost 4 bases, with 18 bases between them. This CDR3 has 15 amino acids. The CDR3 region is CAIRDSGPSSYGYTF. The CDR3, as DNA: TGTGCCATCAGAGACAGCGGACCGAGTAGCTATGGCTACACCTTC.

The chain carries TRBV7-2 and TRBJ1-4; a possible D gene is TRBD1 (6 bases). The CDR3 is made up of 15 amino acids. Germline V lookup: CDR1 SGHTA, CDR2 FQGNSA. Trimming removed 2 bases from V and 8 bases from J, with 15 bases in between. CDR3 sequence (DNA): TGTGCCAGCAGCTTAAGGCAGGGGCCGAGGGAAAAACTGTTTTTT. Encoded protein: CASSLRQGPREKLFF.

The rearrangement uses TRBV4-1 and TRBJ1-3; TRBD1 matches at 8 bases. Losses at the gene ends were 6 bases for V and 0 bases for J; bases not matched to a gene: 10. The germline CDR1 and CDR2 sequences are MGHRA and YSYEKL. This CDR3 spans 17 amino acids. The CDR3 loop is CASRVGQGKFSGNTIYF. CDR3 nucleotide sequence: TGCGCCAGCAGGGTCGGACAGGGAAAATTCTCTGGAAACACCATATATTTT.

The chain joins TRBV4-2 to TRBJ2-3, with TRBD2 as a possible D gene (5 bases). Trimming pared 2 bases from V and 2 bases from J, leaving 11 bases between. Germline values: CDR1 LGHNA, CDR2 YNFKEQ. This CDR3 spans 15 amino acids. CDR3 residues: CASSQQLAVTDTQYF. The CDR3 DNA is TGTGCCAGCAGCCAACAGCTAGCAGTCACAGATACGCAGTATTTT.

V gene TRBV9 combines with J gene TRBJ2-1; 9 bases are shared with TRBD2. The CDR3 consists of 15 residues. With 3 bases clipped from V and 6 bases from J, the junction kept 7 bases outside the gene matches. Germline CDR1 is SGDLS and CDR2 is YYNGEE. The CDR3, as DNA: TGTGCCAGCAGCGGTAGCGGGGGCGCGGGCAATGAGCAGTTCTTC. Its protein is CASSGSGGAGNEQFF.

This clone was counted once. Since the CDR3 does not end with the conserved phenylalanine or tryptophan, this likely comes from a read error. The chain links TRBV18 to TRBJ1-1; TRBD1 aligns across 8 bases. Germline values: CDR1 KGHSH, CDR2 LQKENI. There are 15 residues in the CDR3. The V and J ends lost 6 bases and 3 bases, in that order; junction bases with no gene match: 9. This chain's CDR3 is CASSTTGVKDTEAFL. The CDR3 nucleotides are TGTGCCAGCTCGACGACAGGGGTTAAGGACACTGAAGCTTTCCTT.

The rearrangement uses TRBV18 and TRBJ1-2; D may be TRBD1 (5 bases). The CDR3 consists of 17 residues. The germline V and J ends were trimmed by 2 bases and 5 bases, with 21 bases remaining between them. Germline CDR1 reads KGHSH; CDR2 reads LQKENI. CDR3 sequence (DNA): TGTGCCAGCTCACCATCGGGCCAGGGAAAGACCTCGTATGGCTACACCTTC. Protein product: CASSPSGQGKTSYGYTF.

V gene TRBV27 combines with J gene TRBJ2-2, with TRBD2 matching over 7 bases. Germline V gene sequence: CDR1 MNHEY, CDR2 SMNVEV (reference sequence). V was pared by 6 bases and J by 2 bases, with 9 bases of the junction left unmatched. This CDR3 comprises 16 residues. The CDR3 spells CASSSSRGVNTGELFF. The CDR3 bases are TGTGCCAGCAGCTCCAGTCGGGGGGTAAACACCGGGGAGCTGTTTTTT.

The V gene is TRBV6-1, the J gene TRBJ1-5; no firm D call. With 6 bases removed from V and 2 bases from J, the gap between germline ends came to 11 bases. CDR1 is MNHNS, CDR2 SASEGT, per germline. The CDR3 covers 14 residues. CDR3 protein: CASRVGRGNQPQHF. CDR3 DNA sequence: TGTGCCAGCAGGGTCGGACGTGGCAATCAGCCCCAGCATTTT.